The source of this T cell receptor (beta chain) is a study of PD-1 blockade in classical Hodgkin lymphoma. Study results and caveats: Diversity similar to that of newly diagnosed patients was seen at baseline in complete responders. The origin of the repertoire differences remains undefined, with disease activity or prior therapy as possible causes.

Turning to this clone: Its antigen is still unknown.

Method: immunoSEQ multiplex PCR; TCRdb's copy keeps in-frame clones and lacks some. The sample comprises about 28,000 clones, less than 90% of which are singletons, and 20% to 25% rests with the top ten. The germline CDR1 and CDR2 sequences are MNHNS and SASEGT. This CDR3 region has 13 residues. V lost 1 base and J 5 bases, leaving 8 bases between the germline ends. Each patient relapsed following autologous stem cell transplantation, and prior brentuximab vedotin exposure differed. The material was peripheral blood mononuclear cells (PBMCs), obtained before the second cycle of nivolumab. This TCR came from a human donor with classical Hodgkin lymphoma. The chain joins TRBV6-1 to TRBJ2-5; D gene uncertain. CDR3 loop: CASSEGPLETQYF. Written as DNA, the CDR3 is TGTGCCAGCAGTGAAGGGCCCCTGGAGACCCAGTACTTC.